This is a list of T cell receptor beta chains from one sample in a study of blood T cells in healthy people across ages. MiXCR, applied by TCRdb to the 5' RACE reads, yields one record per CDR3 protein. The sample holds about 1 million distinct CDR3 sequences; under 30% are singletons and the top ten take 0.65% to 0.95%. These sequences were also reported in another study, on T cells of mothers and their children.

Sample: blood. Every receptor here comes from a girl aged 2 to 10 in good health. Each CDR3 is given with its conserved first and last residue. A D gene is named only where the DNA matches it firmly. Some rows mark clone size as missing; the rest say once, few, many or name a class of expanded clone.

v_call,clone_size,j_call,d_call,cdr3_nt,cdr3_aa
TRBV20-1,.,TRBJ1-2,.,TGCAGTGCTAGACGGAGTCAGAGACCGGACTATGGCTACACCTTC,CSARRSQRPDYGYTF
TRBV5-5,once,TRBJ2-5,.,TGTGCCAGCAGCCTAAGTGCAGGGGAACAAGAGACCCAGTACTTC,CASSLSAGEQETQYF
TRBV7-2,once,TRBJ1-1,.,TGTGCCAGCAGCCGAGTCCCAGGTGACGCTTTCTTT,CASSRVPGDAFF
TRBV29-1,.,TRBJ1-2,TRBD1,TGCAGCGGGGGCCCGACAGGGGGCGCAGGCTACACCTTC,CSGGPTGGAGYTF
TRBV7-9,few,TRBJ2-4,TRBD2,TGTGCCAGCAGCCCTCCGGGCGGGAGGGCCCGTGGAAACATTCAGTACTTC,CASSPPGGRARGNIQYF
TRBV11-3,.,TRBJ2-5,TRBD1,TGTGCCAGCAGCGGTCGGGACAGGGGGTATGAGACCCAGTACTTC,CASSGRDRGYETQYF
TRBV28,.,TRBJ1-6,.,TGTGCCAGCAGTTTAAGGGGGGAGGCTAATTCACCCCTCCACTTT,CASSLRGEANSPLHF
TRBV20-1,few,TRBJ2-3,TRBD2,TGCAGTGCTAGAGATCTTAGCGGAACTAGCGGGGTCACAGATACGCAGTATTTT,CSARDLSGTSGVTDTQYF
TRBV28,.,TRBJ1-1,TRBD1,TGTGCCAGCAGTTTCGGACAGGGCACTGAAGCTTTCTTT,CASSFGQGTEAFF
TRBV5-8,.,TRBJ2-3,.,TGTGCCAGCAGCTTGGGTCATAGCGCAGATACGCAGTATTTT,CASSLGHSADTQYF
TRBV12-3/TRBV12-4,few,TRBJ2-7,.,TGTGCCAGCAGCTACGACAAGACCTACGAGCAGTACTTC,CASSYDKTYEQYF
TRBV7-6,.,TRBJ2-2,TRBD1,TGTGCCAGCAGCTTTGGTCCAGGGGGCCACGGGGAGCTGTTTTTT,CASSFGPGGHGELFF
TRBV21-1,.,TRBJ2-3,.,TGTGCCAGCAGCAAAGACGTAGGACGACACACAGATACGCAGTATTTT,CASSKDVGRHTDTQYF
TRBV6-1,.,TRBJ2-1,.,TGTGCCAGCAGTGCTCGAGTTTCTTACAATGAGCAGTTCTTC,CASSARVSYNEQFF
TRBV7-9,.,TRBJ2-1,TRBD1,TGTGCCAGCAGCTACACCTCAGGGACAGGGGAATACAATGAGCAGTTCTTC,CASSYTSGTGEYNEQFF
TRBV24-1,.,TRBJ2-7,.,TGTGCCACCGGTGATAGCCGGGATCCCTACGAGCAGTACTTC,CATGDSRDPYEQYF
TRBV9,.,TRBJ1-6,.,TGTGCCAGCAGCGCGTACAAGGGAAGTTCACCCCTCCACTTT,CASSAYKGSSPLHF